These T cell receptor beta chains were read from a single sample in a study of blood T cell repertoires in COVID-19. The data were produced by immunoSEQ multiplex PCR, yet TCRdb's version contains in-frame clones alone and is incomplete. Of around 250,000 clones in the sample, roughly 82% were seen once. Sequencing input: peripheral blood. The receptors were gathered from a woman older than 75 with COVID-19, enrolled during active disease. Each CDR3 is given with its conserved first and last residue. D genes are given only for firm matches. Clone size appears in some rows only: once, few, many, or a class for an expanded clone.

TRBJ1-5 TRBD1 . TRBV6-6 CASLRDSTNQPQHF TGTGCCAGCCTTCGGGACAGCACCAATCAGCCCCAGCATTTT
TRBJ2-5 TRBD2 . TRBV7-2 CASSFGGGTKETQYF TGTGCCAGCAGCTTTGGGGGGGGGACTAAAGAGACCCAGTACTTC
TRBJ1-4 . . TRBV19 CASNHEGATNEKLFF TGTGCCAGTAATCACGAGGGTGCAACTAATGAAAAACTGTTTTTT
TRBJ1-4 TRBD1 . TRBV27 CASRRTGANEKLFF TGTGCCAGCAGACGGACAGGTGCTAATGAAAAACTGTTTTTT
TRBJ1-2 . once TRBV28 CASSDSSFGYTF TGTGCCAGCAGCGACAGCTCATTCGGCTACACCTTC
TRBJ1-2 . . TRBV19 CASSIGPIGYGYTF TGTGCCAGTAGTATAGGTCCGATCGGCTATGGCTACACCTTC
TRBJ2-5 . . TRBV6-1 CASSSWTAQETQYF TGTGCCAGCAGTTCATGGACAGCTCAAGAGACCCAGTACTTC
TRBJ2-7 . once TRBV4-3 CASSQFVDIAYEQYF TGCGCCAGCAGCCAATTTGTGGACATAGCCTACGAGCAGTACTTC
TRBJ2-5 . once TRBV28 CASRTPPGTQYF TGTGCCAGCAGGACCCCCCCGGGGACCCAGTACTTC
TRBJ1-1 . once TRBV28 CASSLGALNTEAFF TGTGCCAGCAGTTTGGGGGCACTTAACACTGAAGCTTTCTTT
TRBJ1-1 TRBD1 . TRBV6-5 CASSYSTGAQWGAFF TGTGCCAGCAGTTATTCGACAGGGGCCCAATGGGGAGCTTTCTTT
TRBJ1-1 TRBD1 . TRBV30 CAWSTGVSTEAFF TGTGCCTGGAGTACAGGGGTGAGCACTGAAGCTTTCTTT
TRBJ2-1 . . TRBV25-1 CASSEVQNNEQFF TGTGCCAGCAGTGAGGTCCAGAACAATGAGCAGTTCTTC
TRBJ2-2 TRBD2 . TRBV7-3 CASSAGGPMSTGELFF TGTGCCAGCTCAGCGGGGGGGCCCATGAGTACCGGGGAGCTGTTTTTT
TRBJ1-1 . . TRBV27 CASSLRGVNTEAFF TGTGCCAGCAGTTTACGGGGTGTGAACACTGAAGCTTTCTTT
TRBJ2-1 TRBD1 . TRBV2 CASREDRVAYNEQFF TGTGCCAGCAGAGAGGACAGGGTGGCCTACAATGAGCAGTTCTTC
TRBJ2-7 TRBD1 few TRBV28 CASSSEGGEGYEQYF TGTGCCAGCAGTTCGGAAGGGGGCGAGGGCTACGAGCAGTACTTC
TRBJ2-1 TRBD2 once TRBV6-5 CASTRTSGGKKEQFF TGTGCCAGCACCAGGACTAGCGGGGGTAAAAAGGAGCAGTTCTTC
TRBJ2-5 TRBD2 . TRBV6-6 CATGLAGELQETQYF TGTGCCACGGGACTAGCGGGAGAACTACAAGAGACCCAGTACTTC
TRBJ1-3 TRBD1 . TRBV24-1 CATSDPRGPGNTIYF TGTGCCACCAGTGACCCCAGGGGGCCCGGAAACACCATATATTTT
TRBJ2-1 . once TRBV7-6 CASSLGIYNEQFF TGTGCCAGCAGCCTCGGTATATACAATGAGCAGTTCTTC
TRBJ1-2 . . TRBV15 CATSREPGGYGYTF TGTGCCACCAGCAGAGAGCCGGGGGGCTATGGCTACACCTTC